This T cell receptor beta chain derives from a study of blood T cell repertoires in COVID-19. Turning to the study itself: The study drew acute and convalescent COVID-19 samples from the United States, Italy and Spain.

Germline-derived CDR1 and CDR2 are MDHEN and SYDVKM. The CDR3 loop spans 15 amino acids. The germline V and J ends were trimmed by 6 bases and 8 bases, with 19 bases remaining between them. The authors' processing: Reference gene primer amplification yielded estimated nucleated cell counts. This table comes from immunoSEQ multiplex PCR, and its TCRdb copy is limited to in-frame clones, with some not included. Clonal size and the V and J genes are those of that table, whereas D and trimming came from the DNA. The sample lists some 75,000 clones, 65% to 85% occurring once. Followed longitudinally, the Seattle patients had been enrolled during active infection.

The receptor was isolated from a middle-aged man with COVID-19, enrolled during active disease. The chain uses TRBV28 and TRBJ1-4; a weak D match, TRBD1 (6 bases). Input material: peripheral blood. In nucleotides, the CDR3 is TGTGCCAGCAGCGCGGCGGGGGGGCCGGAAGAAAAACTGTTTTTT. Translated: CASSAAGGPEEKLFF.